Listed below are T cell receptor beta chains from one sample, sequenced in a study of T cells after yellow fever vaccination. In TCRdb, the 5' RACE reads were re-called with MiXCR into one record per CDR3 protein. The sample shows around 88,000 distinct CDR3 sequences, about 14% of them seen only once. The sample was CD8+ T cells not binding an NS4B(214-222) dextramer, sorted from PBMCs, taken more than 20 days after the first yellow fever vaccination. Receptor source: a man aged 18 to 30 who received the YFV17D yellow fever vaccine. Both conserved end residues are part of each CDR3. A D gene is named only where the DNA matches it firmly. Clone size is not always given. Where it is, it says once, few, many or a class for expanded clones.

CDR3 DNA: TGCGCCAGCAGCCAATACCGAGGGGGCGGCTATGGCTACACCTTC
CDR3 protein: CASSQYRGGGYGYTF
D gene: TRBD1
V gene: TRBV4-3
CDR3 length: 15
J gene: TRBJ1-2
clone size: NA

CDR3 DNA: TGCAGCGCTGCCAGTTCCAACACCGGGGAGCTGTTTTTT
CDR3 protein: CSAASSNTGELFF
D gene: NA
V gene: TRBV29-1
CDR3 length: 13
J gene: TRBJ2-2
clone size: NA

CDR3 DNA: TGTGCCAGCAGCTTAGTGTTACGTGGAGCGGGGACAGATACGCAGTATTTT
CDR3 protein: CASSLVLRGAGTDTQYF
D gene: TRBD2
V gene: TRBV7-2
CDR3 length: 17
J gene: TRBJ2-3
clone size: once

CDR3 DNA: TGTGCCAGCAGTAAGAGGACAGATACGCAGTATTTT
CDR3 protein: CASSKRTDTQYF
D gene: NA
V gene: TRBV12-3/TRBV12-4
CDR3 length: 12
J gene: TRBJ2-3
clone size: NA

CDR3 DNA: TGTGCCAGCAGCCCCCTCGGTCGAGGGGAGACCCAGTACTTC
CDR3 protein: CASSPLGRGETQYF
D gene: NA
V gene: TRBV14
CDR3 length: 14
J gene: TRBJ2-5
clone size: few

CDR3 DNA: TGCGCCAGCAGCCACGTTGGGGGGGGTACTGAAGCTTTCTTT
CDR3 protein: CASSHVGGGTEAFF
D gene: NA
V gene: TRBV4-3
CDR3 length: 14
J gene: TRBJ1-1
clone size: NA

CDR3 DNA: TGTGCCAGCAGCTTAGGGAAGGGGCTAGCGGGGCGTTTCAATGAGCAGTTCTTC
CDR3 protein: CASSLGKGLAGRFNEQFF
D gene: TRBD2
V gene: TRBV7-3
CDR3 length: 18
J gene: TRBJ2-1
clone size: NA

CDR3 DNA: TGTGCCAGCAGTGGGGAGACCCAGTACTTC
CDR3 protein: CASSGETQYF
D gene: NA
V gene: TRBV25-1
CDR3 length: 10
J gene: TRBJ2-5
clone size: NA

CDR3 DNA: TGTGCCAGCAGCCCTCGGGACTTACAAGAGACCCAGTACTTC
CDR3 protein: CASSPRDLQETQYF
D gene: NA
V gene: TRBV3-1
CDR3 length: 14
J gene: TRBJ2-5
clone size: NA

CDR3 DNA: TGTGCCAGCGGGCGACTAGCGGGGGGAACAGATACGCAGTATTTT
CDR3 protein: CASGRLAGGTDTQYF
D gene: TRBD2
V gene: TRBV7-2
CDR3 length: 15
J gene: TRBJ2-3
clone size: NA

CDR3 DNA: TGTGCCAGCAGTAAATGGACAGGGCATGGCGAAAAACTGTTTTTT
CDR3 protein: CASSKWTGHGEKLFF
D gene: TRBD1
V gene: TRBV6-1
CDR3 length: 15
J gene: TRBJ1-4
clone size: few

CDR3 DNA: TGCGCCACCCGACCCCCGGGAACCGGGGAGCTGTTTTTT
CDR3 protein: CATRPPGTGELFF
D gene: NA
V gene: TRBV5-1
CDR3 length: 13
J gene: TRBJ2-2
clone size: NA

CDR3 DNA: TGCAGTGCTAGAGATTGGGAGGGCTTCCGACTCCCGGCAGATACGCAGTATTTT
CDR3 protein: CSARDWEGFRLPADTQYF
D gene: TRBD2
V gene: TRBV20-1
CDR3 length: 18
J gene: TRBJ2-3
clone size: few

CDR3 DNA: TGTGCCATCCGTCAACTCTCCGCGACAGGGGGCCACGAGCAGTACTTC
CDR3 protein: CAIRQLSATGGHEQYF
D gene: TRBD1
V gene: TRBV10-3
CDR3 length: 16
J gene: TRBJ2-7
clone size: NA

CDR3 DNA: TGTGCCAGCAGCTTGATCCCAGGGTCCACCAAAAACATTCAGTACTTC
CDR3 protein: CASSLIPGSTKNIQYF
D gene: NA
V gene: TRBV5-4
CDR3 length: 16
J gene: TRBJ2-4
clone size: few

CDR3 DNA: TGTGCCAGCAGTTACGCCGACAGGGAAAATTCACCCCTCCACTTT
CDR3 protein: CASSYADRENSPLHF
D gene: TRBD1
V gene: TRBV6-5
CDR3 length: 15
J gene: TRBJ1-6
clone size: few

CDR3 DNA: TGTGCCAGCAGCTTAAGTCCTTTCAGCGGGGGGTTCACAGATACGCAGTATTTT
CDR3 protein: CASSLSPFSGGFTDTQYF
D gene: TRBD2
V gene: TRBV7-3
CDR3 length: 18
J gene: TRBJ2-3
clone size: few

CDR3 DNA: TGTGCCAGCAGCTTAGTGGGACAGGGTATAACTGAAGCTTTCTTT
CDR3 protein: CASSLVGQGITEAFF
D gene: TRBD1
V gene: TRBV7-2
CDR3 length: 15
J gene: TRBJ1-1
clone size: NA

CDR3 DNA: TGCAGTGCTTTAGGTAGCGGGGGGCAGTTCTTC
CDR3 protein: CSALGSGGQFF
D gene: TRBD2
V gene: TRBV20-1
CDR3 length: 11
J gene: TRBJ2-1
clone size: NA

CDR3 DNA: TGCAGCGCAAGGGACATCCTGGGCACTGAAGCTTTCTTT
CDR3 protein: CSARDILGTEAFF
D gene: NA
V gene: TRBV29-1
CDR3 length: 13
J gene: TRBJ1-1
clone size: few

CDR3 DNA: TGTGCCAGCAGTTGGACAGGGAACTATGGCTACACCTTC
CDR3 protein: CASSWTGNYGYTF
D gene: TRBD1
V gene: TRBV27
CDR3 length: 13
J gene: TRBJ1-2
clone size: NA

CDR3 DNA: TGTGCCAGCAGCTTAGTTTCAGGGATGAACACTGAAGCTTTCTTT
CDR3 protein: CASSLVSGMNTEAFF
D gene: NA
V gene: TRBV7-9
CDR3 length: 15
J gene: TRBJ1-1
clone size: few

CDR3 DNA: TGCGCCAGCAGCCCAGGGGGACAGTCCTACGAGCAGTACTTC
CDR3 protein: CASSPGGQSYEQYF
D gene: TRBD1
V gene: TRBV4-1
CDR3 length: 14
J gene: TRBJ2-7
clone size: NA

CDR3 DNA: TGCAGTGCTAACGAACTAGCGGGGGGGGCTTCAGATACGCAGTATTTT
CDR3 protein: CSANELAGGASDTQYF
D gene: TRBD2
V gene: TRBV20-1
CDR3 length: 16
J gene: TRBJ2-3
clone size: few

CDR3 DNA: TGTGCCAGCAGTATGATGCACTCTCTCACTGAAGCTTTCTTT
CDR3 protein: CASSMMHSLTEAFF
D gene: NA
V gene: TRBV6-2/TRBV6-3
CDR3 length: 14
J gene: TRBJ1-1
clone size: many

CDR3 DNA: TGTGCCAGCAGCTTGAGGGACAGGGCCCTTCGTGGACCCCTCCACTTT
CDR3 protein: CASSLRDRALRGPLHF
D gene: TRBD1
V gene: TRBV7-2
CDR3 length: 16
J gene: TRBJ1-6
clone size: NA

CDR3 DNA: TGTGCCAGCAGTTACCAGGGTTGGAATTCACCCCTCCACTTT
CDR3 protein: CASSYQGWNSPLHF
D gene: NA
V gene: TRBV6-5
CDR3 length: 14
J gene: TRBJ1-6
clone size: NA

CDR3 DNA: TGTGCCAGCAGTGCGGCGGGGGGACAAGAGACCCAGTACTTC
CDR3 protein: CASSAAGGQETQYF
D gene: TRBD2
V gene: TRBV7-9
CDR3 length: 14
J gene: TRBJ2-5
clone size: NA

CDR3 DNA: TGCAGCGTTGAAGGGGCGGATCAGCCCCAGCATTTT
CDR3 protein: CSVEGADQPQHF
D gene: NA
V gene: TRBV29-1
CDR3 length: 12
J gene: TRBJ1-5
clone size: few

CDR3 DNA: TGTGCCAGCAGCCAAGGGACTAGCGGAACTAATGAGCAGTTCTTC
CDR3 protein: CASSQGTSGTNEQFF
D gene: TRBD2
V gene: TRBV7-8
CDR3 length: 15
J gene: TRBJ2-1
clone size: few

CDR3 DNA: TGTGCCAGCACCTTCCAGGGAGCGAACACCGGGGAGCTGTTTTTT
CDR3 protein: CASTFQGANTGELFF
D gene: NA
V gene: TRBV6-1
CDR3 length: 15
J gene: TRBJ2-2
clone size: few

CDR3 DNA: TGTGCCAGCAGTTTGAGGGGACAGGGCAGCTATGGCTACACCTTC
CDR3 protein: CASSLRGQGSYGYTF
D gene: TRBD1
V gene: TRBV27
CDR3 length: 15
J gene: TRBJ1-2
clone size: NA

CDR3 DNA: TGTGCCAGCAGCCAGGAACAGTCCACAGATACGCAGTATTTT
CDR3 protein: CASSQEQSTDTQYF
D gene: NA
V gene: TRBV4-2
CDR3 length: 14
J gene: TRBJ2-3
clone size: few

CDR3 DNA: TGTGCCAGCAGCTTAGCCTCTGATGAGCAGTTCTTC
CDR3 protein: CASSLASDEQFF
D gene: NA
V gene: TRBV7-9
CDR3 length: 12
J gene: TRBJ2-1
clone size: few

CDR3 DNA: TGTGCCAGCAGCACCCCCGGGACAGGGTCGGGGGAGCAGTTCTTC
CDR3 protein: CASSTPGTGSGEQFF
D gene: TRBD1
V gene: TRBV7-2
CDR3 length: 15
J gene: TRBJ2-1
clone size: few